Detailed here is one T cell receptor beta chain. Its binding antigen is unknown. No base-level quality is on record; no much larger clone is a single base apart. Donors were roughly 40 systemically healthy Caucasian individuals from Russia aged roughly 6 to 90 years. Around 10 milliliters of peripheral blood were collected from each donor into EDTA-treated Vacutainer tubes. Ficoll-Paque density-gradient centrifugation was used to isolate PBMCs, with at least 6.5 million obtained per sample. Trizol reagent was used to extract total RNA from PBMCs, with at least 5.5 micrograms per sample. Naive CD45RAhigh/CD27high T cell percentages were measured by flow cytometry on a PBMC aliquot from every donor. Library prep was done by 5' RACE. For sequencing, an Illumina HiSeq 2500 was employed. A second PCR of roughly 7 to 11 cycles was performed with a sample-barcoded 5' primer and a J-beta primer mix. A unique molecular identifier was introduced onto each TCR beta cDNA molecule by a template-switch 5' adaptor carrying 12 random nucleotides. Each sample yielded at least 2.5 million CDR3-containing paired-end reads. All of the RNA was converted into first-strand cDNA using the Mint cDNA synthesis kit, with a TRBC-specific oligonucleotide serving as the primer. Following uracil-DNA glycosylase treatment, a first 18-cycle PCR with universal primers M1SS and BC2_uni_R was performed on all cDNA. The source study handled its data this way. Each sample was normalized by randomly selecting 1 million high-quality reads, each carrying a distinct molecular identifier. Reads with shared molecular identifiers were discarded instead of being binned into consensus sequences. CDR3 identification, clonotype clustering and error correction used MiTCR with a Q25 quality threshold and the strictest error-elimination algorithm. A nonparametric unseen species model with Euler transformation was used to estimate lower-bound total TCR beta diversity. TCRdb cleaned the public reads at Q25 with fastp, built clones with MiXCR and kept in-frame beta chains. Rows with a matching CDR3 protein are joined into one entry that keeps the most common DNA and genes. TCRdb, not the authors, supplied the V and J calls. A total of roughly 900,000 distinct CDR3 sequences appear in this sample, 48% of them only once. The ten largest clones capture roughly 13% of the sample.

This sample was taken from a study of blood T cells in healthy people across ages (dated by TCRdb to between 2014 and 2017). Concerning the study at large: Template switching captured roughly one uniquely barcoded TCR beta cDNA molecule per two T cells in model experiments. The study measured age-related changes in TCR beta repertoire diversity using deep sequencing normalized with unique cDNA molecular identifiers. Donors were grouped into four age groups: young (average about 15 years), middle-aged (39), aged (about 60) and long-lived (less than 85). To avoid experimental bias, donors of different ages were distributed randomly across sequencing lanes. For two donors (one aged 18 to 29 and one aged 80 or older), the study analyzed two additional independent replicas of 1 million unique cDNA reads from the same blood draw. Summary of the overall study and its limitations: Donor CMV infection status was unknown, potentially confounding age-related changes in expanded clonotypes. Observed TCR beta diversity per million T cells fell roughly linearly with age, and a significant reduction was already apparent by age around 36. Estimates of total diversity based on one million sequenced T cells were regarded as lower bounds and as underestimates. The percentage of naive T cells measured by flow cytometry correlated strongly with observed TCR beta diversity. Since profiling was done on bulk unsorted PBMCs, naive and antigen-experienced compartments could not be conclusively compared. Compared with the aged group, more naive CD4+ T cells, fewer expanded clones and increased TCR diversity were shown by the long-lived group, suggesting age selection.

Trimming accounts for 0 bases at V and 10 bases at J, while the number of junction bases matched to no gene is 21. Its CDR3 holds 20 amino acids, cysteine through phenylalanine. The entry retains the CDR3 DNA only, 60 bases that are in frame from base 1. The germline V gene provides CDR1 SGHRS and CDR2 YFSETQ. The chain links TRBV5-1 with TRBJ1-4; 10 of the junction bases match TRBD1. The TCR sequence derives from a man aged 25 to 45 in good health. The sample consisted of blood. In nucleotide form, the sequence is TGCGCCAGCAGCTTGGGACGCGCCGGGACAGGGGTTGGCGAAGGAGGAAAACTGTTTTTT. Its protein reads: CASSLGRAGTGVGEGGKLFF.